These 22 T cell receptor beta chains came from one sample sequenced in a study of long-term antiretroviral therapy in people with HIV. Survey-level immunoSEQ v3.0 assays were run. Sequencing used immunoSEQ multiplex PCR; TCRdb keeps in-frame clones, though not all of them. The table shows some 11,000 clones, with 83% occurring only once. Sequencing used unsorted PBMCs, obtained 3.4 years after starting antiretroviral therapy. All receptors come from a man aged 40-49 years with HIV.

The chain uses TRBV19 and TRBJ2-6; D not resolved. The germline V gene encodes CDR1 LNHDA and CDR2 SQIVND (reference sequence). The CDR3 has 17 amino acids. Trimming cost V 3 bases and J 0 bases, with 12 bases left between them. The CDR3 coding sequence is TGTGCCAGTAGTATTGGGCAAGGAGTCTCTGGGGCCAACGTCCTGACTTTC. Its protein is CASSIGQGVSGANVLTF.

The chain couples TRBV2 to TRBJ2-7, with TRBD1 identical over 7 bases. The CDR3 has 13 amino acids. Trimming at V came to 5 bases and at J to 0 bases, leaving 1 base not matched to a gene. Per germline, CDR1 SNHLY and CDR2 FYNNEI. CDR3 protein: CASSRDSSYEQYF. The CDR3 coding sequence is TGTGCCAGCAGTAGGGACAGCTCCTACGAGCAGTACTTC.

V usage is TRBV7-6 and J usage is TRBJ2-7; tentatively, D is TRBD1 (6 bases). The germline CDR1 and CDR2 sequences are SGHVS and FNYEAQ. V was shortened by 7 bases and J by 4 bases, with 14 bases between the two germline ends. There are 13 residues in the CDR3. The DNA of the CDR3 is TGTGCCAGCATTCCCCCAGGGGTGTACGAGCAGTACTTC. It translates to CASIPPGVYEQYF.

The V and J genes are TRBV7-3 and TRBJ2-2, with a weak D call TRBD2 (6 bases). This CDR3 region has 16 residues. V gave up 5 bases and J gave up 4 bases, with 17 bases separating them. In germline, CDR1 is SGHTA, CDR2 FQGTGA. CDR3 in amino acids: CASSPERVGSTGELFF. CDR3 bases: TGTGCCAGCAGCCCGGAGCGGGTAGGGAGCACCGGGGAGCTGTTTTTT. The full variable domain, its missing parts supplied by reference TRBV7-3 and TRBJ2-2, is GAGVSQTPSNKVTEKGKYVELRCDPISGHTALYWYRQSLGQGPEFLIYFQGTGAADDSGLPNDRFFAVRPEGSVSTLKIQRTERGDSAVYLCASSPERVGSTGELFFGEGSRLTVL.

The chain is built from TRBV16 and TRBJ2-7, with TRBD2 matching over 8 bases. In germline, CDR1 is KGHSY, CDR2 FQNENV. The CDR3 runs to 15 residues. V lost 4 bases and J lost 3; bases outside the gene matches: 8. CDR3 residues: CASSPPRREVYEQYF. CDR3 nucleotide sequence: TGTGCCAGCAGCCCACCACGGCGGGAGGTCTACGAGCAGTACTTC.

This clone was observed a handful of times. V usage is TRBV27 and J usage is TRBJ1-5; D is undetermined. Trimming removed 5 bases from V and 1 base from J, with 9 bases in between. Looked up from germline, CDR1 is MNHEY and CDR2 is SMNVEV (reference sequence). The CDR3 totals 14 residues. CDR3 DNA: TGTGCCAGCAGTCGAGCAGCGAGCAATCAGCCCCAGCATTTT. Protein: CASSRAASNQPQHF.

The chain joins TRBV5-1 to TRBJ1-5; D not certain. The CDR3 is 15 residues long. The V gene's germline CDR1 is SGHRS and CDR2 YFSETQ. Trimming took off 0 bases at V and 4 bases at J, with 11 bases between the two ends. The CDR3: CASSLEAWPNQPQHF. The CDR3 DNA is TGCGCCAGCAGCTTGGAGGCTTGGCCTAATCAGCCCCAGCATTTT.

This chain uses TRBV27 with TRBJ2-1, with 11 bases aligning to TRBD2. Trimming took 4 bases from V and 4 from J; bases not matched to a gene: 6. Per germline, CDR1 MNHEY and CDR2 SMNVEV (reference sequence). The CDR3 covers 16 residues. CDR3 residues: CASSSLSGREYNEQFF. As DNA, the CDR3 is TGTGCCAGCAGTTCCCTTAGCGGGAGGGAGTACAATGAGCAGTTCTTC.

The chain uses TRBV4-3 and TRBJ1-5, with D hard to call. V shed 0 bases and J shed 5 bases, with 11 bases lying between them. Germline V gene lookup returns CDR1 LGHNA and CDR2 YSLEER. The CDR3 loop spans 15 amino acids. The CDR3 DNA reads TGCGCCAGCAGCCAAGATAGCCCCTACCATCAGCCCCAGCATTTT. Its translation is CASSQDSPYHQPQHF.

CDR3 loop: CAWKVIGSGGRSPYEQYF. CDR3 DNA: TGTGCCTGGAAAGTGATAGGTAGTGGCGGGAGGTCGCCGTACGAGCAGTACTTC. The chain couples TRBV30 to TRBJ2-7; 8 bases agree with TRBD2. The germline gives CDR1 GTSNPN, CDR2 SVGIG (reference sequence). V trimming: 4 bases; J trimming: 4 bases; junction bases outside the gene matches: 21. The CDR3 loop spans 18 amino acids. Full variable domain (missing parts from reference TRBV30 and TRBJ2-7): SQTIHQWPATLVQPVGSPLSLECTVEGTSNPNLYWYRQAAGRGLQLLFYSVGIGQISSEVPQNLSASRPQDRQFILSSKKLLLSDSGFYLCAWKVIGSGGRSPYEQYFGPGTRLTVT.

This sequence joins TRBV29-1 and TRBJ2-3, with TRBD2 matching 8 bases. Germline V CDR1 and CDR2: SQVTM, ANQGSEA. The length of the CDR3 is 16 residues. Trimming took 7 bases from V and 2 from J; bases not matched to a gene: 14. CDR3 amino acids: CSGRLEAREATDTQYF. The CDR3 DNA follows: TGCAGCGGACGACTGGAGGCGCGGGAGGCCACAGATACGCAGTATTTT.

This chain joins TRBV2 and TRBJ2-3; D remains unclear. CDR3 length equals 12 residues. The V end lost 6 bases, the J end lost 2 bases, and 6 bases lay between the germline ends. CDR1 SNHLY and CDR2 FYNNEI come from the germline V gene. CDR3 nucleotides: TGTGCCAGCAGGGCTAACACAGATACGCAGTATTTT. Residues: CASRANTDTQYF.

The V call is TRBV10-3, the J call TRBJ2-7; 8 bases are a match to TRBD1. Germline V gene lookup returns CDR1 ENHRY and CDR2 SYGVKD. This CDR3 has 16 amino acids. V gave up 6 bases and J gave up 3 bases; unmatched junction bases: 13. CDR3 nucleotide sequence: TGTGCCATCAGGACAGGGGACTCGCATTATGACTACGAGCAGTACTTC. Translated: CAIRTGDSHYDYEQYF.

The chain combines TRBV9 with TRBJ1-2; TRBD1 is a possible D gene (6 bases). The CDR3 sequence is 14 residues long. The ends were cut back, 2 bases at V and 3 bases at J, with 11 bases in the middle. Germline CDR1 is SGDLS and CDR2 is YYNGEE. CDR3 DNA: TGTGCCAGCAGCGTTACGGGGGCTGACTATGGCTACACCTTC. It encodes CASSVTGADYGYTF.

V is TRBV2 and J is TRBJ2-1, with 8 bases that match TRBD2. With 1 base clipped from V and 4 bases from J, the junction kept 3 bases outside the gene matches. Germline V lookup: CDR1 SNHLY, CDR2 FYNNEI. The CDR3 is 15 residues long. The CDR3: CASSEGSGTYNEQFF. The CDR3 coding sequence is TGTGCCAGCAGTGAAGGTAGCGGGACTTACAATGAGCAGTTCTTC.

The genes are TRBV6-6 and TRBJ2-5; TRBD2 aligns across 10 bases. The CDR3 spans 15 residues. The germline V gene has CDR1 MNHNY and CDR2 SVGAGI (reference sequence). Trimming removed 7 bases from V and 4 bases from J; junction bases left unmatched: 9. The CDR3 coding sequence is TGTGCCAGCACCATAAGCGGGAGGGCCTCAGAGACCCAGTACTTC. Translation: CASTISGRASETQYF.

V is TRBV7-2 and J is TRBJ2-6; tentative D call: TRBD1 (6 bases). Germline CDR1 is SGHTA and CDR2 is FQGNSA. Trimming stripped 1 base from V and 2 bases from J, with 9 bases between. The CDR3 has 16 amino acids. The CDR3 protein is CASSLGPGAGANVLTF. CDR3 nucleotides: TGTGCCAGCAGCTTAGGGCCAGGGGCTGGGGCCAACGTCCTGACTTTC.

V is TRBV6-6 and J is TRBJ2-1; TRBD1 or TRBD2 may be the D gene (5 bases each). CDR1 is MNHNY and CDR2 is SVGAGI in the germline V gene (reference sequence). The ends were cut back, 4 bases at V and 5 bases at J, with 15 bases in the middle. The CDR3 has 15 amino acids. As DNA, the CDR3 is TGTGCCAGCAGTTCCCCGGGACGTTTCGACAATGAGCAGTTCTTC. This encodes CASSSPGRFDNEQFF.

The chain combines TRBV6-5 with TRBJ2-5; perhaps TRBD2 as D (6 bases). CDR1 MNHEY and CDR2 SVGAGI come from the germline V gene. Trimming removed 0 bases from V and 4 bases from J, with 12 bases in between. The length of the CDR3 is 15 residues. The DNA of the CDR3 is TGTGCCAGCAGTTACTCGACTAGTGATGGAGAGACCCAGTACTTC. This sequence encodes CASSYSTSDGETQYF.

This sequence joins TRBV11-3 and TRBJ2-7, with D possibly being TRBD1 or TRBD2 (5 bases each). The V end lost 4 bases, the J end lost 0 bases, and 13 bases lay between the germline ends. Germline V gene lookup returns CDR1 SGHNT and CDR2 YENEEA. The CDR3 length is 15 residues. CDR3: CASSSHGGSSYEQYF. DNA for the CDR3: TGTGCCAGCAGCTCCCATGGGGGAAGCTCCTACGAGCAGTACTTC.

The V call is TRBV9, the J call TRBJ1-1, with 9 bases lining up with TRBD1. The CDR3 contains 13 residues. From germline, CDR1 is SGDLS and CDR2 YYNGEE. The J segment lost 4 bases and the V segment lost 7 bases, leaving 5 bases of the junction unmatched. The CDR3 region is CASGQGFSTEAFF. CDR3 coding DNA: TGTGCCAGCGGACAGGGGTTCAGCACTGAAGCTTTCTTT.

In its sample, this clone was seen a few times. V usage is TRBV28 and J usage is TRBJ1-5, with D unresolved. CDR3 length equals 14 residues. Germline values: CDR1 MDHEN, CDR2 SYDVKM. Trimming shortened V by 6 bases and J by 7 bases, and 16 bases separated the two germline ends. The CDR3 sequence is CASSLTNAGQPQHF. The CDR3 DNA sequence: TGTGCCAGCAGCCTCACCAACGCGGGGCAGCCCCAGCATTTT.